These 12 T cell receptor beta chains originate from one sample sequenced in a study of blood T cell repertoires in COVID-19. Assay used: immunoSEQ multiplex PCR; TCRdb lists only in-frame clones, some missing. The sample shows nearly 200,000 clones, nearly 90% of them seen only once. The specimen sequenced was peripheral blood. The receptors originated from a middle-aged woman who had recovered from COVID-19.

The sample holds a few counts of this clone. This rearrangement joins TRBV5-4 to TRBJ1-5, with no clear D. This CDR3 spans 14 amino acids. Germline lookup yields CDR1 SGHNT and CDR2 YYREEE (reference sequence). The germline V and J ends were trimmed by 0 bases and 7 bases, with 11 bases remaining between them. CDR3 sequence (DNA): TGTGCCAGCAGCTTGGGGGTTTCGGGACAGCCCCAGCATTTT. This translates into CASSLGVSGQPQHF.

The chain couples TRBV29-1 to TRBJ2-7; 7 bases map to TRBD2. The V gene's germline CDR1 is SQVTM and CDR2 ANQGSEA. Trimming cost V 3 bases and J 4 bases; bases outside gene matches: 3. The CDR3 extends over 12 amino acids. CDR3 residues: CSVDLGGYEQYF. CDR3 DNA: TGCAGCGTTGACCTGGGGGGGTACGAGCAGTACTTC.

V and J are TRBV19 and TRBJ2-7, with D unclear. V was pared by 10 bases and J by 0 bases, with 16 bases between. This CDR3 has 14 residues. Germline V gene data show CDR1 as LNHDA and CDR2 as SQIVND (reference sequence). This CDR3 reads CATAARAPSYEQYF. CDR3 coding DNA: TGTGCCACCGCTGCGAGAGCCCCCTCCTACGAGCAGTACTTC.

The genes are TRBV29-1 and TRBJ2-1; TRBD1 agrees at 7 bases. The J segment lost 6 bases and the V segment lost 4 bases, leaving 9 bases of the junction unmatched. The CDR3 has 14 amino acids. Germline loops: CDR1 SQVTM, CDR2 ANQGSEA. CDR3 in DNA: TGCAGCGTTGTCCATCAGGGGGAGTCCAATGAGCAGTTCTTC. Amino acids: CSVVHQGESNEQFF.

The chain couples TRBV15 to TRBJ2-1, with TRBD2 identical over 7 bases. The V segment lost 0 bases and the J segment 0 bases; nucleotides outside the gene matches: 8. Germline CDR1 LNHNV, CDR2 YYDKDF (reference sequence). This CDR3 is built from 18 residues. The CDR3 sequence: CATSRDFGTKSSYNEQFF. The DNA for the CDR3 is TGTGCCACCAGCAGAGATTTTGGGACTAAGAGCTCCTACAATGAGCAGTTCTTC.

CDR3 bases: TGTGCCAGTAGTATCTTTTACGGTTCTAATGAAAAACTGTTTTTT. Protein: CASSIFYGSNEKLFF. The chain is built from TRBV19 and TRBJ1-4; D remains unclear. V was shortened by 3 bases and J by 3 bases, with 11 bases between the two germline ends. The CDR3 contains 15 residues. Germline V gene data show CDR1 as LNHDA and CDR2 as SQIVND (reference sequence).

This clone was observed a single time. The J gene is TRBJ2-7, the V gene TRBV10-3; 11 bases line up with TRBD2. Germline loops: CDR1 ENHRY, CDR2 SYGVKD. The CDR3 is 15 amino acids. V dropped 3 bases and J dropped 5; count of bases not matched to a gene: 6. The CDR3 loop reads CAISDRIAGGNEQYF. The CDR3 region has the DNA TGTGCCATCAGTGATAGGATAGCGGGAGGGAACGAGCAGTACTTC.

This chain uses TRBV29-1 with TRBJ1-5; D unclear. With 3 bases removed from V and 6 bases from J, the gap between germline ends came to 12 bases. The CDR3 runs to 13 residues. Germline loops: CDR1 SQVTM, CDR2 ANQGSEA. The CDR3 DNA follows: TGCAGCGTTGATTTGGGCATCGGTCAGCCCCAGCATTTT. Amino acid sequence: CSVDLGIGQPQHF.

Only one count was recorded for this clone. The chain couples TRBV19 to TRBJ2-3; D is ambiguous. Germline CDR1 LNHDA, CDR2 SQIVND (reference sequence). V lost 4 bases to trimming and J lost 0 bases, with 14 bases between them. The CDR3 has 16 residues. The CDR3 is CASSTVSSSSTDTQYF. CDR3 in DNA: TGTGCCAGTAGTACCGTATCCTCGTCTAGCACAGATACGCAGTATTTT.

This chain joins TRBV24-1 and TRBJ2-1; TRBD2 matches 10 bases. The ends lost 3 bases at V and 4 bases at J; junction bases unmatched: 8. This CDR3 contains 17 residues. Germline values: CDR1 KGHDR, CDR2 SFDVKD. CDR3 nucleotide sequence: TGTGCCACCAGTGATCCAGGGGCTAGCGGGAGATACAATGAGCAGTTCTTC. This sequence encodes CATSDPGASGRYNEQFF.

V gene TRBV5-1 combines with J gene TRBJ2-3, with 13 bases lining up with TRBD2. V gave up 3 bases and J gave up 4 bases; unmatched junction bases: 5. CDR1 and CDR2 from the germline V gene are SGHRS and YFSETQ. CDR3 length: 16 amino acids. DNA of the CDR3: TGCGCCAGCAGCTGGGGGACTAGCGGGGTACCAGATACGCAGTATTTT. Amino acids: CASSWGTSGVPDTQYF.

This chain uses TRBV7-9 with TRBJ2-5, with D possibly matching TRBD1 (5 bases). The V end was cut by 3 bases, the J end by 1 base, with 9 bases between. This CDR3 region has 14 residues. Per the germline V gene, CDR1 is SEHNR and CDR2 is FQNEAQ (reference sequence). Written as DNA, the CDR3 is TGTGCCAGCAGCTTTTCCCAGGGCCAAGAGACCCAGTACTTC. Translated: CASSFSQGQETQYF.